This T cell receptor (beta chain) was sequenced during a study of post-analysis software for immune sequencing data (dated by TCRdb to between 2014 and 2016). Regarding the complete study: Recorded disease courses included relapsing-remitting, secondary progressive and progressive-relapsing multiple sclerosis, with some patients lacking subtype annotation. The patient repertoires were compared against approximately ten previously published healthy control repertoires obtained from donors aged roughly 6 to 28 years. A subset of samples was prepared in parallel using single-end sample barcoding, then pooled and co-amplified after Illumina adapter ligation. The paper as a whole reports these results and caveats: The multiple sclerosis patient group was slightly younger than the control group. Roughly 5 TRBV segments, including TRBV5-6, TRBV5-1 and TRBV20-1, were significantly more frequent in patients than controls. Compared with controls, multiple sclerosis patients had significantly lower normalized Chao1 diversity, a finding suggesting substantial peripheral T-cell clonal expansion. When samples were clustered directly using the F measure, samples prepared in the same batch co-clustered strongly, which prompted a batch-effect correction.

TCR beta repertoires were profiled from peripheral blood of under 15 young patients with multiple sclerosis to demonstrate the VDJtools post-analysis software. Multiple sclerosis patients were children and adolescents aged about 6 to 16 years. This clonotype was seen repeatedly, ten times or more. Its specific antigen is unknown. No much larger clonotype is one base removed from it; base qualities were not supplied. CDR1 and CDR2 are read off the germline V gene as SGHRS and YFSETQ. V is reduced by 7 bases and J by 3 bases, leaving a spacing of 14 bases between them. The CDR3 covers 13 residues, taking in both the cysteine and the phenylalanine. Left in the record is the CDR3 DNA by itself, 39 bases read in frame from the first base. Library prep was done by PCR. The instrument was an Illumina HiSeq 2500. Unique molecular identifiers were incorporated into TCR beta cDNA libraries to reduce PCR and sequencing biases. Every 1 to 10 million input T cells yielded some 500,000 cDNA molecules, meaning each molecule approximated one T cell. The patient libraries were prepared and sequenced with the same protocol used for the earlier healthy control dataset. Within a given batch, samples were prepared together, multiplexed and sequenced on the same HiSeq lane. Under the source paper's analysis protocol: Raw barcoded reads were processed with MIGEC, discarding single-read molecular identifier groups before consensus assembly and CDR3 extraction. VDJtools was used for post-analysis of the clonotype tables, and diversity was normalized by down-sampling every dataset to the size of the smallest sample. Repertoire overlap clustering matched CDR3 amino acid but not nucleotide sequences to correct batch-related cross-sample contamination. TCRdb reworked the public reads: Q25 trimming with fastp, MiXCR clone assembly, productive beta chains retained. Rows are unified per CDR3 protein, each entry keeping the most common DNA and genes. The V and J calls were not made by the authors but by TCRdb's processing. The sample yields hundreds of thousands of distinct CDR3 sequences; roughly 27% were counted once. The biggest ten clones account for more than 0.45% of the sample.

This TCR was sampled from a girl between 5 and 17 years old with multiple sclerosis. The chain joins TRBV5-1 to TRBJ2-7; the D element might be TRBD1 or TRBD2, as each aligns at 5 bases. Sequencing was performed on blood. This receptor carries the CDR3 CASRDAPFYEQYF. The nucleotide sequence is TGCGCCAGCCGGGACGCACCTTTCTACGAGCAGTACTTC.